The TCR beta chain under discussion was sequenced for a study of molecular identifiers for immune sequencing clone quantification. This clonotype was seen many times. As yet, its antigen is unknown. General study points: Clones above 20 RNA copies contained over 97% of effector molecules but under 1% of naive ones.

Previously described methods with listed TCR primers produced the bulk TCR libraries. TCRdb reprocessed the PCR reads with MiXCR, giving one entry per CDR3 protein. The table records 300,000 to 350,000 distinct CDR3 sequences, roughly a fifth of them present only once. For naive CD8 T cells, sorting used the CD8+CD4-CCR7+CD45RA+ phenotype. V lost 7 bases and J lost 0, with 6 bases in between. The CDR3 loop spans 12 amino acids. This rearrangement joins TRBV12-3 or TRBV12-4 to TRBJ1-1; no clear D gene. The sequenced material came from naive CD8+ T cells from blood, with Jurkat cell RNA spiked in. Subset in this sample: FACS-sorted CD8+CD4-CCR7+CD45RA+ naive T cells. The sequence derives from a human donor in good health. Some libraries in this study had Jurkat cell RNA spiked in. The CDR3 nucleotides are TGTGCCAGCATACCTCTGAACACTGAAGCTTTCTTT. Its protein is CASIPLNTEAFF.